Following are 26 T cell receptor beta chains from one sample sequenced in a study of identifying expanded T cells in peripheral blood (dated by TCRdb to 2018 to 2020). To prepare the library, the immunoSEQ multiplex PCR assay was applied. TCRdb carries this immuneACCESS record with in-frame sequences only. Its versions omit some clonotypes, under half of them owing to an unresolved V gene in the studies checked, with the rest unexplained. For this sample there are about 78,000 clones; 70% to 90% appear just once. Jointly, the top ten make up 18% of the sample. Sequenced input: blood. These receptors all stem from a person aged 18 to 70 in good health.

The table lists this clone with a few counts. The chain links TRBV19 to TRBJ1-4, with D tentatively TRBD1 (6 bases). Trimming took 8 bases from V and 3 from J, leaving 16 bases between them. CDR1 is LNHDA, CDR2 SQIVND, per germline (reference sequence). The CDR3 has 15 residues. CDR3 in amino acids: CASGTETGSNEKLFF. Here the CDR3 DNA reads TGTGCCAGTGGTACTGAAACAGGGTCTAATGAAAAACTGTTTTTT.

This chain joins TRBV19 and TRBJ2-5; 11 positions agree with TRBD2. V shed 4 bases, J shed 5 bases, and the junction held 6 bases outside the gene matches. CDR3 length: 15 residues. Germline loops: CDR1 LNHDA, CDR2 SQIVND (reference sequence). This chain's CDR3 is CASSTRLAGFETQYF. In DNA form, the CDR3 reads TGTGCCAGTAGTACGCGACTAGCGGGATTTGAGACCCAGTACTTC.

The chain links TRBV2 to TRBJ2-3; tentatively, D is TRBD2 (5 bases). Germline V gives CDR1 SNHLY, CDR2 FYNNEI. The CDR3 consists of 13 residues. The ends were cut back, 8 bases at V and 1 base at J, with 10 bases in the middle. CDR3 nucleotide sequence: TGTGCCAGCTGTCGGGAAGGCACAGATACGCAGTATTTT. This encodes CASCREGTDTQYF.

The CDR3 bases are TGTGCCAGCAGCTTGGGACCGACTGTCGACACTGAAGCTTTCTTT. Translation: CASSLGPTVDTEAFF. The chain combines TRBV11-1 with TRBJ1-1; D might be TRBD1 (5 bases). Germline loops: CDR1 SGHAT, CDR2 FQDESV (reference sequence). Deletions cut 3 bases from V and 3 bases from J, with 14 bases between. The length of the CDR3 is 15 residues. Looking up the rest from reference TRBV11-1 and TRBJ1-1 gives the full variable domain: EAEVAQSPRYKITEKSQAVAFWCDPISGHATLYWYRQILGQGPELLVQFQDESVVDDSQLPKDRFSAERLKGVDSTLKIQPAELGDSAMYLCASSLGPTVDTEAFFGQGTRLTVV.

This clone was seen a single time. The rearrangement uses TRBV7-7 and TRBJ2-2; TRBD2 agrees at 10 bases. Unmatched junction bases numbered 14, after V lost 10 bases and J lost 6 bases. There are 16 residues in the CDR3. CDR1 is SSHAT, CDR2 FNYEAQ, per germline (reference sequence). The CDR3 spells CATNILSGRSPGELFF. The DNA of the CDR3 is TGTGCCACAAATATTCTTAGCGGGAGGTCCCCCGGGGAGCTGTTTTTT.

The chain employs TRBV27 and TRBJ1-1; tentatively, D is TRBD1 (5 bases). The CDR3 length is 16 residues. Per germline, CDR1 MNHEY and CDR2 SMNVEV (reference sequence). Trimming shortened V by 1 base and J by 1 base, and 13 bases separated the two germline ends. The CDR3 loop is CASSLFARQWNTEAFF. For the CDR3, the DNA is TGTGCCAGCAGTTTATTCGCGCGACAGTGGAACACTGAAGCTTTCTTT.

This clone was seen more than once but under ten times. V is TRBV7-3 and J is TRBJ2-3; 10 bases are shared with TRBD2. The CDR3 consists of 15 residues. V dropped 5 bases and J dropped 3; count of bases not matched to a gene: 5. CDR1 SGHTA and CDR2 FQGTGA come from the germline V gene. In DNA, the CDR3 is TGTGCCAGCAGCGCGGGTAGCGGGAGGACAGATACGCAGTATTTT. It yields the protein CASSAGSGRTDTQYF.

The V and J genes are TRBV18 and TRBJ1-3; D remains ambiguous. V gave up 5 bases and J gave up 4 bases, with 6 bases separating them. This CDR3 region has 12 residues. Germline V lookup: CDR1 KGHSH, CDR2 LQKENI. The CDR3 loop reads CASSEQGNTIYF. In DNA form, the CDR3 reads TGTGCCAGCTCAGAACAGGGAAACACCATATATTTT. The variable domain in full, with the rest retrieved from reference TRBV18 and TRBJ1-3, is NAGVMQNPRHLVRRRGQEARLRCSPMKGHSHVYWYRQLPEEGLKFMVYLQKENIIDESGMPKERFSAEFPKEGPSILRIQQVVRGDSAAYFCASSEQGNTIYFGEGSWLTVV.

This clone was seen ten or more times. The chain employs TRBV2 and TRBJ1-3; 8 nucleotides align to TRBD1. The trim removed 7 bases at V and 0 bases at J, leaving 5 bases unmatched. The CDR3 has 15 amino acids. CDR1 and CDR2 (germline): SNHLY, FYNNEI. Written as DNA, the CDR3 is TGTGCCAGCATGGGACAGGCCTCCTCTGGAAACACCATATATTTT. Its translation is CASMGQASSGNTIYF.

In DNA, the CDR3 is TGTGCCAGCAGCCGGGACAGGGGAAACAATCAGCCCCAGCATTTT. It yields the protein CASSRDRGNNQPQHF. The rearrangement joins TRBV11-2 to TRBJ1-5, with 10 bases identical to TRBD1. The CDR3 extends over 15 amino acids. Germline assignment: CDR1 SGHAT and CDR2 FQNNGV. The ends lost 5 bases at V and 3 bases at J; junction bases unmatched: 4.

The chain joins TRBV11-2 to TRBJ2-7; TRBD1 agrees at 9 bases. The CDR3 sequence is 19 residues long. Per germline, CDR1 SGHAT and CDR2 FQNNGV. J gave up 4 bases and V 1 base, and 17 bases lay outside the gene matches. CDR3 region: CASSLVATMDRGRGYEQYF. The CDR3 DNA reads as TGTGCCAGCAGCTTAGTGGCGACTATGGACAGGGGCCGGGGGTACGAGCAGTACTTC.

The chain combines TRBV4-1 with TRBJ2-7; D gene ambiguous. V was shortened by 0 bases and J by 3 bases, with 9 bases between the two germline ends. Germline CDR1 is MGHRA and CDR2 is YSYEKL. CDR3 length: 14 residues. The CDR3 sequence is CASSQEVADYEQYF. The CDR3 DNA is TGCGCCAGCAGCCAAGAGGTGGCCGACTACGAGCAGTACTTC.

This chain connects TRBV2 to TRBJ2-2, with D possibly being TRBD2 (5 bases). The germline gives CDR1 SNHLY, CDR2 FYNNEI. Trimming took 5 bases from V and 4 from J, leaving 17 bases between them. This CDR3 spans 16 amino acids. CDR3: CASSITGIGITGELFF. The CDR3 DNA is TGTGCCAGCAGTATAACGGGGATCGGGATCACCGGGGAGCTGTTTTTT.

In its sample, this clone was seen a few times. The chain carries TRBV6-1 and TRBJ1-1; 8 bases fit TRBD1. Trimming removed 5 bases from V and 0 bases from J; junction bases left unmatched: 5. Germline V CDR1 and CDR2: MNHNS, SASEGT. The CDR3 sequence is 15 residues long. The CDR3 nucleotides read TGTGCCAGCAGTCCGAAGACAGGGGTGAACACTGAAGCTTTCTTT. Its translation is CASSPKTGVNTEAFF.

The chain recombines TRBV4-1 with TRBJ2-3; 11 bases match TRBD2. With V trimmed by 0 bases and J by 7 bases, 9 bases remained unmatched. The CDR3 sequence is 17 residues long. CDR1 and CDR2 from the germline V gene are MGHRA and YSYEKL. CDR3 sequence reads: CASSQEEASGRWNTQYF. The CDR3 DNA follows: TGCGCCAGCAGCCAAGAGGAGGCTAGCGGGAGGTGGAATACGCAGTATTTT.

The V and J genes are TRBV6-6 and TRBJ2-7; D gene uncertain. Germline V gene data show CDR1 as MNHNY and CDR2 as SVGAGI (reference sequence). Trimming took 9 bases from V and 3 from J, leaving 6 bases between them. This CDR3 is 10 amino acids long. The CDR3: CASYHYEQYF. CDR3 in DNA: TGTGCCAGTTATCACTACGAGCAGTACTTC.

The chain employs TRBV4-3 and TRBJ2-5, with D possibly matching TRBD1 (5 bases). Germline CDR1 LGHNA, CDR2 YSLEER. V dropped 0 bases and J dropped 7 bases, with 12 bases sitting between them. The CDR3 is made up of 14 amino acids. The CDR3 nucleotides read TGCGCCAGCAGCCAAGATCCAGGGTTGGGGACCCAGTACTTC. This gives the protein CASSQDPGLGTQYF.

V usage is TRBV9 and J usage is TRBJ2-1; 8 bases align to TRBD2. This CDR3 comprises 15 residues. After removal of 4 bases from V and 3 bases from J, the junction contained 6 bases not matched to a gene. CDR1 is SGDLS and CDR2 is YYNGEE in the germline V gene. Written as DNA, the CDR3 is TGTGCCAGCAGCCTCACTAGCGGTCGCTACAATGAGCAGTTCTTC. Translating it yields CASSLTSGRYNEQFF.

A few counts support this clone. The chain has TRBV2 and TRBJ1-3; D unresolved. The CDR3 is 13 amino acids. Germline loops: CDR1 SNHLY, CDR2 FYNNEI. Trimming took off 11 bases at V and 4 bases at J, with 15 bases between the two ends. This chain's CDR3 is CAGREVGGNTIYF. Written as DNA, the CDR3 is TGTGCCGGGAGGGAGGTCGGGGGAAACACCATATATTTT.

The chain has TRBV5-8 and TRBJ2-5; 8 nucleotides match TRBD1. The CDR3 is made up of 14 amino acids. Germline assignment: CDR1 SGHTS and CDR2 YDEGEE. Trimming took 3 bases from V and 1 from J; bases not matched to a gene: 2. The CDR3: CASSYGQGQETQYF. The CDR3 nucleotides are TGTGCCAGCAGCTATGGACAGGGCCAAGAGACCCAGTACTTC.

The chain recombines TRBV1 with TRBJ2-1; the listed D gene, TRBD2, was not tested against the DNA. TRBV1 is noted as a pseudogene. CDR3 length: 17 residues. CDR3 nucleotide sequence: TGCACCAGCAGCCAAGGTCGGCTAGCGGGAGGGCCCCCTGAGCAGTTCTTC. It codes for CTSSQGRLAGGPPEQFF.

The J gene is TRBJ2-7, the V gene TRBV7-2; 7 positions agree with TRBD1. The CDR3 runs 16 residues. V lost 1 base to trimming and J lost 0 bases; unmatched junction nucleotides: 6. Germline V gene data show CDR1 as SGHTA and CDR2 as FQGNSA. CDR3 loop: CASSLDVGTASYEQYF. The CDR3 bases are TGTGCCAGCAGCTTAGATGTAGGGACAGCCTCCTACGAGCAGTACTTC.

CDR3 DNA sequence: TGCAGCGTTTCCGGTAGCGGGAGCATCGCCGAGCAGTACTTC. Its translation is CSVSGSGSIAEQYF. The chain joins TRBV29-1 to TRBJ2-7; 9 nucleotides line up with TRBD2. V lost 5 bases and J lost 6; bases outside the gene matches: 11. Germline V CDR1 and CDR2: SQVTM, ANQGSEA. The CDR3 has 14 amino acids.

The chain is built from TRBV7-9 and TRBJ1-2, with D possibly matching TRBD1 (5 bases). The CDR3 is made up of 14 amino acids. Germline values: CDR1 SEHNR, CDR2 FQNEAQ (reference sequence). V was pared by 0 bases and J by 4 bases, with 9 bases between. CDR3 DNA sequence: TGTGCCAGCAGCTTAGCAGGGGACGGCTATGGCTACACCTTC. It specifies CASSLAGDGYGYTF.

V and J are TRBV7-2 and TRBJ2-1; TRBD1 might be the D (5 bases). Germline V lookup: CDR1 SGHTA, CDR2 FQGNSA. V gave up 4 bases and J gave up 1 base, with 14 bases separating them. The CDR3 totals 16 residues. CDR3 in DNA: TGTGCCAGCAGCTGGGGTGGGCAGGGATCCTACAATGAGCAGTTCTTC. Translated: CASSWGGQGSYNEQFF. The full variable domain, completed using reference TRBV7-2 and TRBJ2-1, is GAGVSQSPSNKVTEKGKDVELRCDPISGHTALYWYRQSLGQGLEFLIYFQGNSAPDKSGLPSDRFSAERTGGSVSTLTIQRTQQEDSAVYLCASSWGGQGSYNEQFFGPGTRLTVL.

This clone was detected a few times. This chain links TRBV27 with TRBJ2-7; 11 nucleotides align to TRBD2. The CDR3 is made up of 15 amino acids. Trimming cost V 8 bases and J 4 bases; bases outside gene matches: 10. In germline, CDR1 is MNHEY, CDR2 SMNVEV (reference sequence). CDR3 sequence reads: CASPPTSGSEYEQYF. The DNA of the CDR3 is TGTGCCAGCCCACCAACTAGCGGGAGCGAGTACGAGCAGTACTTC.